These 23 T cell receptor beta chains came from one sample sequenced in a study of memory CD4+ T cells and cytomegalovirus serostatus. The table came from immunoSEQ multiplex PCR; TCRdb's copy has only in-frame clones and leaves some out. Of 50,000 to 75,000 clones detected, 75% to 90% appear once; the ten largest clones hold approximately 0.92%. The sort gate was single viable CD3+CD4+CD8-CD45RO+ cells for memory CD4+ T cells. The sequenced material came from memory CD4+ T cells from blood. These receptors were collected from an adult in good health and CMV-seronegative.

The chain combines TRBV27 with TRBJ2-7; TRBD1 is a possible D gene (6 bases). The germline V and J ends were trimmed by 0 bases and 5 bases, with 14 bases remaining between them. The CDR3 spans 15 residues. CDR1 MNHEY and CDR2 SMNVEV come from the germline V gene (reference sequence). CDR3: CASSLSWTASHEQYF. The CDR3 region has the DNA TGTGCCAGCAGTTTATCCTGGACAGCGTCGCACGAGCAGTACTTC.

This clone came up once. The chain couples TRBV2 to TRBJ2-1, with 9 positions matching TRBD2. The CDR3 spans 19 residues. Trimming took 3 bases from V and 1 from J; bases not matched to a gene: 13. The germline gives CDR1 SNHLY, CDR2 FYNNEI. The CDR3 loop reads CASSEDAMSGRLSYNEQFF. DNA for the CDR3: TGTGCCAGCAGTGAGGATGCTATGAGCGGGAGGTTGTCCTACAATGAGCAGTTCTTC.

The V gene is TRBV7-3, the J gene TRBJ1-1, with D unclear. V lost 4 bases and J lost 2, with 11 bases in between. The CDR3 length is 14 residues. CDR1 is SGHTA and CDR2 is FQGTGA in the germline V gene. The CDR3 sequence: CASSSGFVNTEAFF. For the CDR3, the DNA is TGTGCCAGCAGCTCGGGCTTTGTTAACACTGAAGCTTTCTTT.

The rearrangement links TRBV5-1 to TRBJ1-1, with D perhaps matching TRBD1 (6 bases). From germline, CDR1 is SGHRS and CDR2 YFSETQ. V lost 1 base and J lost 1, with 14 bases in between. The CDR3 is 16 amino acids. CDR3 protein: CASSLRGAGGNTEAFF. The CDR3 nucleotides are TGCGCCAGCAGCTTGAGGGGGGCTGGGGGGAACACTGAAGCTTTCTTT.

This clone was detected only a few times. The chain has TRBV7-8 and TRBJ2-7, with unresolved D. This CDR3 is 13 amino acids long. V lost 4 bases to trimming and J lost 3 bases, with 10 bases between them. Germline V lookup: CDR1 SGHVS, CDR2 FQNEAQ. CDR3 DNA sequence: TGTGCCAGCAGCTCTACCAAACGCTACGAGCAGTACTTC. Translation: CASSSTKRYEQYF.

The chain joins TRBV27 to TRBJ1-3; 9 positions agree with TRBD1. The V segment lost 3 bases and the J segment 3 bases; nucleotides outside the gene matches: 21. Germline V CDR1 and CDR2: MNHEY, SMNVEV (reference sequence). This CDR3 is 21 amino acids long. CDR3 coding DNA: TGTGCCAGCAGTTTCCTCCCCCCTAGGCGGTACAGGGGGCTTGGTGGAAACACCATATATTTT. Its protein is CASSFLPPRRYRGLGGNTIYF.

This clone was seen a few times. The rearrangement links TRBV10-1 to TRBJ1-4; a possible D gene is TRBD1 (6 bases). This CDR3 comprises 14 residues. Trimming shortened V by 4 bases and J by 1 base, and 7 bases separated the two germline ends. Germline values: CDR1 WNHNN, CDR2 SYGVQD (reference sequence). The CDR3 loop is CASSGGGTNEKLFF. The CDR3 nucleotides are TGCGCCAGCAGTGGAGGGGGAACTAATGAAAAACTGTTTTTT.

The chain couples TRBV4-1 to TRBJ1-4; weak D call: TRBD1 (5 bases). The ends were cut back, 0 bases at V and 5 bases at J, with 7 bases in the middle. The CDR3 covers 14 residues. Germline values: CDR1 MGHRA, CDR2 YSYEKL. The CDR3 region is CASSQEGVNEKLFF. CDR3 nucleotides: TGCGCCAGCAGCCAAGAGGGGGTAAATGAAAAACTGTTTTTT.

CDR3 amino acids: CASSPTRRDRGLSYEQYF. The DNA for the CDR3 is TGTGCCAGCAGCCCTACCCGGAGGGACAGGGGGCTTTCCTACGAGCAGTACTTC. V gene TRBV11-2 combines with J gene TRBJ2-7; 12 bases are shared with TRBD1. The CDR3 has 18 residues. Germline V gene sequence: CDR1 SGHAT, CDR2 FQNNGV. Germline trimming cut 5 bases from V and 1 base from J; bases unmatched to any gene: 12.

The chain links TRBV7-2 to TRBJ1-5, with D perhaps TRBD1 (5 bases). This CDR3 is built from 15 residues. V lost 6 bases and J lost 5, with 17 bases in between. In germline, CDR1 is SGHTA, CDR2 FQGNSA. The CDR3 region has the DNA TGTGCCAGCAGTCCTCCCCCAGGGAAGGATCAGCCCCAGCATTTT. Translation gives CASSPPPGKDQPQHF.

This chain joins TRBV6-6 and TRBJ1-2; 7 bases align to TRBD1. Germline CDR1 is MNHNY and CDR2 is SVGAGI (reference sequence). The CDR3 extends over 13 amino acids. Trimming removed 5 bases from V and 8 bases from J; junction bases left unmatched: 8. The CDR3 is CASSITGERGYTF. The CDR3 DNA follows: TGTGCCAGCAGTATAACAGGGGAACGCGGCTACACCTTC.

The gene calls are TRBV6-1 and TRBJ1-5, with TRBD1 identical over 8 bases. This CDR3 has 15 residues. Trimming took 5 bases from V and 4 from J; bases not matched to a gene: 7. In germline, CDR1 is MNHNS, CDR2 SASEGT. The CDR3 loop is CASSRTGQGNQPQHF. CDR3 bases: TGTGCCAGCAGTAGAACCGGACAGGGAAATCAGCCCCAGCATTTT.

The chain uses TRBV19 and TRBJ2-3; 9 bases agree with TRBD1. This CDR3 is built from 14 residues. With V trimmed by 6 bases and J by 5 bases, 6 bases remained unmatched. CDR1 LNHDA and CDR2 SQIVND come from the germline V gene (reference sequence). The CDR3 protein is CASRHRGQGDTQYF. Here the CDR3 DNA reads TGTGCCAGTAGACACAGGGGGCAGGGAGATACGCAGTATTTT.

CDR3 region: CASSLAWGQPQHF. The CDR3 nucleotides read TGCGCCAGCAGCTTGGCCTGGGGCCAGCCCCAGCATTTT. V gene TRBV5-1 combines with J gene TRBJ1-5; D possibly corresponds to TRBD1 (5 bases). There are 13 residues in the CDR3. Germline V gene sequence: CDR1 SGHRS, CDR2 YFSETQ. Trimming removed 0 bases at V and 7 bases at J, with 8 bases between.

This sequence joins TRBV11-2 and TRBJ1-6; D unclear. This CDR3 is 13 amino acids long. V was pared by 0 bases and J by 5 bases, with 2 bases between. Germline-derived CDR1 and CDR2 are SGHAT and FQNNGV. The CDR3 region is CASSLENNSPLHF. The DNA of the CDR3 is TGTGCCAGCAGCTTAGAAAATAATTCACCCCTCCACTTT.

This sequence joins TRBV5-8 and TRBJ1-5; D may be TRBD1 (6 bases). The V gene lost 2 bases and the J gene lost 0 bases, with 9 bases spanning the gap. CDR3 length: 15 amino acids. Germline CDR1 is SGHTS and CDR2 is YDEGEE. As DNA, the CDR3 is TGTGCCAGCAGCTTTACAGGGTTTAGCAATCAGCCCCAGCATTTT. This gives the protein CASSFTGFSNQPQHF.

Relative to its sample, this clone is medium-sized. In nucleotides, the CDR3 is TGTGCCACCAATAACAGGGCCGGAGAGCAGTACTTC. This gives the protein CATNNRAGEQYF. The chain combines TRBV6-1 with TRBJ2-7; a weak D match, TRBD1 (6 bases). V was clipped by 10 bases and J by 7 bases, with 17 bases between them. The CDR3 consists of 12 residues. The germline V gene has CDR1 MNHNS and CDR2 SASEGT.

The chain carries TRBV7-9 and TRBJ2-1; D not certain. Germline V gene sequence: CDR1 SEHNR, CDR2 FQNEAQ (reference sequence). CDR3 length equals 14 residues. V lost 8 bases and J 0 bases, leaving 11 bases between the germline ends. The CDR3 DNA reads TGTGCCAGCCACTTAGATAGCTCCTACAATGAGCAGTTCTTC. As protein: CASHLDSSYNEQFF.

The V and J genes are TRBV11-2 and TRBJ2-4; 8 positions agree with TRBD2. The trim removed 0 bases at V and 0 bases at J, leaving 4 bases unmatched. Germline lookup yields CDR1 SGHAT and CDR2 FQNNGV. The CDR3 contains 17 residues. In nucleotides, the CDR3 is TGTGCCAGCAGCTTAGAGTACGGGAGGGTAGCCAAAAACATTCAGTACTTC. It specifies CASSLEYGRVAKNIQYF.

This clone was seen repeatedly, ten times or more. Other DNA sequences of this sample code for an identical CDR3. The CDR3 reads CASKGTGSYEQYF. The CDR3 DNA reads as TGTGCCAGTAAGGGGACAGGATCCTACGAGCAGTACTTC. V and J are TRBV19 and TRBJ2-7; 8 nucleotides align to TRBD1. Trimming removed 7 bases from V and 1 base from J; junction bases left unmatched: 3. The CDR3 contains 13 residues. In germline, CDR1 is LNHDA, CDR2 SQIVND (reference sequence).

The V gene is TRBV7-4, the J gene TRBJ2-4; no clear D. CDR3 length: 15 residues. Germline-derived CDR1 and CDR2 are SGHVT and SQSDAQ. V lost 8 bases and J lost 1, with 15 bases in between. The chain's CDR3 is CASLNGAGAKNIQYF. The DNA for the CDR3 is TGTGCCAGCCTGAATGGAGCCGGGGCCAAAAACATTCAGTACTTC.

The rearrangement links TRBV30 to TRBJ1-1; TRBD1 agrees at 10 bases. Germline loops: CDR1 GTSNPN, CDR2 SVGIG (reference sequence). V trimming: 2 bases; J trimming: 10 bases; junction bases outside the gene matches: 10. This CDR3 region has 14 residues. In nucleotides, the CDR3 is TGTGCCTGGAGTAGACAGGGGGCGCGGTCCGGAGCTTTCTTT. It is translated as CAWSRQGARSGAFF.

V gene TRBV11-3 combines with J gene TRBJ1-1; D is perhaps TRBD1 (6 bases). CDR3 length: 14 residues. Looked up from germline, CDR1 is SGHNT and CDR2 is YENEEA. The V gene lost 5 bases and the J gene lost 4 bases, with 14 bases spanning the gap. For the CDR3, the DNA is TGTGCCAGCAGCAATTCTGGGGGGGCCACTGAAGCTTTCTTT. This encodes CASSNSGGATEAFF. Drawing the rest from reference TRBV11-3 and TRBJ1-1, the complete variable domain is EAGVVQSPRYKIIEKKQPVAFWCNPISGHNTLYWYLQNLGQGPELLIRYENEEAVDDSQLPKDRFSAERLKGVDSTLKIQPAELGDSAVYLCASSNSGGATEAFFGQGTRLTVV.